Presented here are 16 T cell receptor beta chains from one specimen sequenced in a study of T cell responses to AZD1222 COVID-19 vaccine. TCRdb's table, derived via immunoSEQ multiplex PCR, lists solely in-frame clones and lacks some. The table shows about 50,000 clones, with more than 60% occurring only once. The input for sequencing was peripheral blood, taken on day 0 of AZD1222 vaccination. These receptors originate from an adult in good health.

The chain links TRBV19 to TRBJ1-5, with D unresolved. This CDR3 has 12 amino acids. The germline gives CDR1 LNHDA, CDR2 SQIVND (reference sequence). V lost 3 bases, J lost 7 bases, and 7 bases lay in between. CDR3 sequence reads: CASSILQQPQHF. The CDR3 DNA follows: TGTGCCAGTAGTATTTTACAGCAGCCCCAGCATTTT.

The chain carries TRBV6-1 and TRBJ1-5, with 7 bases that match TRBD1. J gave up 3 bases and V 6 bases, and 8 bases lay outside the gene matches. Germline CDR1 and CDR2: MNHNS and SASEGT. The CDR3 spans 15 residues. CDR3 nucleotide sequence: TGTGCCAGCAGCACCGACAGGGACCCCAATCAGCCCCAGCATTTT. Encoded protein: CASSTDRDPNQPQHF.

The chain employs TRBV5-4 and TRBJ1-1, with D uncertain. V lost 0 bases and J 2 bases, leaving 11 bases between the germline ends. Germline assignment: CDR1 SGHNT and CDR2 YYREEE (reference sequence). This CDR3 has 15 residues. Written as DNA, the CDR3 is TGTGCCAGCAGCTTGGAACTATCGGGAAACACTGAAGCTTTCTTT. This translates into CASSLELSGNTEAFF.

This clone appeared a few times. The chain joins TRBV7-2 to TRBJ1-2, with 11 bases lining up with TRBD1. Germline lookup yields CDR1 SGHTA and CDR2 FQGNSA. J gave up 6 bases and V 5 bases, and 8 bases lay outside the gene matches. The CDR3 is 15 residues long. The CDR3 DNA is TGTGCCAGCAGCCCACAGATGGACAGGGGGCATGGCTACACCTTC. Its translation: CASSPQMDRGHGYTF.

V and J are TRBV10-2 and TRBJ2-7; 7 bases line up with TRBD1. The CDR3 is made up of 12 amino acids. J was trimmed by 6 bases and V by 5 bases; bases with no gene match: 4. Germline-derived CDR1 and CDR2 are WSHSY and SAAADI. The CDR3 bases are TGCGCCAGCAGTTTGACAGGGCGCGAGCAGTACGTC. It encodes CASSLTGREQYV.

This rearrangement joins TRBV7-3 to TRBJ2-3; the match to TRBD1 covers 7 bases. The V gene end was trimmed by 3 bases and the J gene end by 10 bases; junction bases not matched to a gene: 7. Germline V gives CDR1 SGHTA, CDR2 FQGTGA. This CDR3 has 13 amino acids. CDR3 amino acids: CASSLTTGQAQYF. CDR3 sequence (DNA): TGTGCCAGCAGCTTGACGACAGGGCAAGCGCAGTATTTT.

The rearrangement links TRBV18 to TRBJ2-5; 7 bases map to TRBD2. Germline V gives CDR1 KGHSH, CDR2 LQKENI. The CDR3 sequence is 16 residues long. The ends lost 0 bases at V and 5 bases at J; junction bases unmatched: 9. The chain's CDR3 is CASSPPYKRGGETQYF. CDR3 nucleotides: TGTGCCAGCTCACCACCTTACAAGCGGGGAGGGGAGACCCAGTACTTC.

The chain couples TRBV11-2 to TRBJ1-6; D not resolved. The ends were cut back, 2 bases at V and 8 bases at J, with 10 bases in the middle. Germline V gene data show CDR1 as SGHAT and CDR2 as FQNNGV. This CDR3 spans 14 amino acids. CDR3 coding DNA: TGTGCCAGCAGCTTATCCTCCGGGGATTCACCCCTCCACTTT. Its translation: CASSLSSGDSPLHF.

This clone is categorized as medium-sized. The chain is built from TRBV27 and TRBJ1-3, with 8 positions matching TRBD1. J lost 1 base, V lost 4 bases, and 3 bases had no gene match. The CDR3 totals 15 residues. Germline values: CDR1 MNHEY, CDR2 SMNVEV (reference sequence). CDR3 in amino acids: CASSYRGTSGNTIYF. As DNA, the CDR3 is TGTGCCAGCAGTTACAGGGGGACTTCTGGAAACACCATATATTTT.

The CDR3 region is CSVAGGNSNQPQHF. The CDR3 nucleotides are TGCAGCGTTGCAGGGGGAAATAGCAATCAGCCCCAGCATTTT. J is TRBJ1-5 and V is TRBV29-1; 7 nucleotides align to TRBD1. Unmatched junction bases numbered 3, after V lost 4 bases and J lost 0 bases. The CDR3 is 14 amino acids. Germline CDR1 reads SQVTM; CDR2 reads ANQGSEA. The full variable domain, completed using reference TRBV29-1 and TRBJ1-5, is SAVISQKPSRDICQRGTSLTIQCQVDSQVTMMFWYRQQPGQSLTLIATANQGSEATYESGFVIDKFPISRPNLTFSTLTVSNMSPEDSSIYLCSVAGGNSNQPQHFGDGTRLSIL.

The rearrangement uses TRBV30 and TRBJ1-6; D may be TRBD1 (6 bases). Germline assignment: CDR1 GTSNPN and CDR2 SVGIG (reference sequence). This CDR3 spans 14 amino acids. With 0 bases removed from V and 8 bases from J, the gap between germline ends came to 11 bases. CDR3 loop: CAWSVMDRHSPLHF. The CDR3 region has the DNA TGTGCCTGGAGTGTAATGGACAGACATTCACCCCTCCACTTT.

This chain links TRBV11-2 with TRBJ2-7; TRBD2 matches at 10 bases. The CDR3 is made up of 15 amino acids. V gave up 1 base and J gave up 3 bases; unmatched junction bases: 3. Germline V gene sequence: CDR1 SGHAT, CDR2 FQNNGV. DNA of the CDR3: TGTGCCAGCAGCTTAGGGGGGACTAGCGTCTACGAGCAGTACTTC. This codes for CASSLGGTSVYEQYF.

This chain links TRBV19 with TRBJ2-1; 10 bases match TRBD1. Trimming took 7 bases from V and 7 from J; bases not matched to a gene: 7. Per the germline V gene, CDR1 is LNHDA and CDR2 is SQIVND (reference sequence). The CDR3 is 14 residues long. The CDR3 is CASMRGQGTNEQFF. The CDR3 bases are TGTGCCAGTATGCGGGGACAGGGGACAAATGAGCAGTTCTTC.

The CDR3 DNA sequence: TGTGCCAGCAGTTTAACATTACAGGGGAGAGCTTTCTTT. It is translated as CASSLTLQGRAFF. The chain has TRBV27 and TRBJ1-1, with 7 bases identical to TRBD1. This CDR3 region has 13 residues. Germline V gene lookup returns CDR1 MNHEY and CDR2 SMNVEV (reference sequence). The V and J ends lost 2 bases and 10 bases, in that order; junction bases with no gene match: 7.

This chain links TRBV28 with TRBJ1-2; possibly TRBD1 for D (5 bases). Germline V gene lookup returns CDR1 MDHEN and CDR2 SYDVKM. This CDR3 has 12 residues. Trimming cost V 10 bases and J 8 bases, with 17 bases left between them. Here the CDR3 reads CAIGGQGIGYTF. CDR3 bases: TGTGCCATCGGAGGGCAGGGAATCGGCTACACCTTC.

The chain uses TRBV7-6 and TRBJ1-1; possibly TRBD1 for D (5 bases). This CDR3 spans 15 amino acids. The germline CDR1 and CDR2 sequences are SGHVS and FNYEAQ. The V end lost 1 base, the J end lost 1 base, and 10 bases lay between the germline ends. The CDR3 loop reads CASSLVQGTNTEAFF. In DNA, the CDR3 is TGTGCCAGCAGCTTAGTCCAGGGCACGAACACTGAAGCTTTCTTT.